This TCR beta chain appears in the sequencing data of a study of blood T cell repertoires in COVID-19. CDR3 length equals 14 residues. CDR1 and CDR2 from the germline V gene are MNHNS and SASEGT. V was trimmed by 3 bases and J by 2 bases, leaving 10 bases between them. Sequencing used immunoSEQ multiplex PCR; TCRdb keeps in-frame clones, though not all of them. The sample has about 360,000 clones; around nine tenths are singletons. The sample was peripheral blood. The chain is built from TRBV6-1 and TRBJ1-2; no firm D call. This receptor was identified in a human donor in a cohort sampled during active COVID-19. Here the CDR3 DNA reads TGTGCCAGCAGTGAGGGCAGCTTGAACTATGGCTACACCTTC. This sequence encodes CASSEGSLNYGYTF.